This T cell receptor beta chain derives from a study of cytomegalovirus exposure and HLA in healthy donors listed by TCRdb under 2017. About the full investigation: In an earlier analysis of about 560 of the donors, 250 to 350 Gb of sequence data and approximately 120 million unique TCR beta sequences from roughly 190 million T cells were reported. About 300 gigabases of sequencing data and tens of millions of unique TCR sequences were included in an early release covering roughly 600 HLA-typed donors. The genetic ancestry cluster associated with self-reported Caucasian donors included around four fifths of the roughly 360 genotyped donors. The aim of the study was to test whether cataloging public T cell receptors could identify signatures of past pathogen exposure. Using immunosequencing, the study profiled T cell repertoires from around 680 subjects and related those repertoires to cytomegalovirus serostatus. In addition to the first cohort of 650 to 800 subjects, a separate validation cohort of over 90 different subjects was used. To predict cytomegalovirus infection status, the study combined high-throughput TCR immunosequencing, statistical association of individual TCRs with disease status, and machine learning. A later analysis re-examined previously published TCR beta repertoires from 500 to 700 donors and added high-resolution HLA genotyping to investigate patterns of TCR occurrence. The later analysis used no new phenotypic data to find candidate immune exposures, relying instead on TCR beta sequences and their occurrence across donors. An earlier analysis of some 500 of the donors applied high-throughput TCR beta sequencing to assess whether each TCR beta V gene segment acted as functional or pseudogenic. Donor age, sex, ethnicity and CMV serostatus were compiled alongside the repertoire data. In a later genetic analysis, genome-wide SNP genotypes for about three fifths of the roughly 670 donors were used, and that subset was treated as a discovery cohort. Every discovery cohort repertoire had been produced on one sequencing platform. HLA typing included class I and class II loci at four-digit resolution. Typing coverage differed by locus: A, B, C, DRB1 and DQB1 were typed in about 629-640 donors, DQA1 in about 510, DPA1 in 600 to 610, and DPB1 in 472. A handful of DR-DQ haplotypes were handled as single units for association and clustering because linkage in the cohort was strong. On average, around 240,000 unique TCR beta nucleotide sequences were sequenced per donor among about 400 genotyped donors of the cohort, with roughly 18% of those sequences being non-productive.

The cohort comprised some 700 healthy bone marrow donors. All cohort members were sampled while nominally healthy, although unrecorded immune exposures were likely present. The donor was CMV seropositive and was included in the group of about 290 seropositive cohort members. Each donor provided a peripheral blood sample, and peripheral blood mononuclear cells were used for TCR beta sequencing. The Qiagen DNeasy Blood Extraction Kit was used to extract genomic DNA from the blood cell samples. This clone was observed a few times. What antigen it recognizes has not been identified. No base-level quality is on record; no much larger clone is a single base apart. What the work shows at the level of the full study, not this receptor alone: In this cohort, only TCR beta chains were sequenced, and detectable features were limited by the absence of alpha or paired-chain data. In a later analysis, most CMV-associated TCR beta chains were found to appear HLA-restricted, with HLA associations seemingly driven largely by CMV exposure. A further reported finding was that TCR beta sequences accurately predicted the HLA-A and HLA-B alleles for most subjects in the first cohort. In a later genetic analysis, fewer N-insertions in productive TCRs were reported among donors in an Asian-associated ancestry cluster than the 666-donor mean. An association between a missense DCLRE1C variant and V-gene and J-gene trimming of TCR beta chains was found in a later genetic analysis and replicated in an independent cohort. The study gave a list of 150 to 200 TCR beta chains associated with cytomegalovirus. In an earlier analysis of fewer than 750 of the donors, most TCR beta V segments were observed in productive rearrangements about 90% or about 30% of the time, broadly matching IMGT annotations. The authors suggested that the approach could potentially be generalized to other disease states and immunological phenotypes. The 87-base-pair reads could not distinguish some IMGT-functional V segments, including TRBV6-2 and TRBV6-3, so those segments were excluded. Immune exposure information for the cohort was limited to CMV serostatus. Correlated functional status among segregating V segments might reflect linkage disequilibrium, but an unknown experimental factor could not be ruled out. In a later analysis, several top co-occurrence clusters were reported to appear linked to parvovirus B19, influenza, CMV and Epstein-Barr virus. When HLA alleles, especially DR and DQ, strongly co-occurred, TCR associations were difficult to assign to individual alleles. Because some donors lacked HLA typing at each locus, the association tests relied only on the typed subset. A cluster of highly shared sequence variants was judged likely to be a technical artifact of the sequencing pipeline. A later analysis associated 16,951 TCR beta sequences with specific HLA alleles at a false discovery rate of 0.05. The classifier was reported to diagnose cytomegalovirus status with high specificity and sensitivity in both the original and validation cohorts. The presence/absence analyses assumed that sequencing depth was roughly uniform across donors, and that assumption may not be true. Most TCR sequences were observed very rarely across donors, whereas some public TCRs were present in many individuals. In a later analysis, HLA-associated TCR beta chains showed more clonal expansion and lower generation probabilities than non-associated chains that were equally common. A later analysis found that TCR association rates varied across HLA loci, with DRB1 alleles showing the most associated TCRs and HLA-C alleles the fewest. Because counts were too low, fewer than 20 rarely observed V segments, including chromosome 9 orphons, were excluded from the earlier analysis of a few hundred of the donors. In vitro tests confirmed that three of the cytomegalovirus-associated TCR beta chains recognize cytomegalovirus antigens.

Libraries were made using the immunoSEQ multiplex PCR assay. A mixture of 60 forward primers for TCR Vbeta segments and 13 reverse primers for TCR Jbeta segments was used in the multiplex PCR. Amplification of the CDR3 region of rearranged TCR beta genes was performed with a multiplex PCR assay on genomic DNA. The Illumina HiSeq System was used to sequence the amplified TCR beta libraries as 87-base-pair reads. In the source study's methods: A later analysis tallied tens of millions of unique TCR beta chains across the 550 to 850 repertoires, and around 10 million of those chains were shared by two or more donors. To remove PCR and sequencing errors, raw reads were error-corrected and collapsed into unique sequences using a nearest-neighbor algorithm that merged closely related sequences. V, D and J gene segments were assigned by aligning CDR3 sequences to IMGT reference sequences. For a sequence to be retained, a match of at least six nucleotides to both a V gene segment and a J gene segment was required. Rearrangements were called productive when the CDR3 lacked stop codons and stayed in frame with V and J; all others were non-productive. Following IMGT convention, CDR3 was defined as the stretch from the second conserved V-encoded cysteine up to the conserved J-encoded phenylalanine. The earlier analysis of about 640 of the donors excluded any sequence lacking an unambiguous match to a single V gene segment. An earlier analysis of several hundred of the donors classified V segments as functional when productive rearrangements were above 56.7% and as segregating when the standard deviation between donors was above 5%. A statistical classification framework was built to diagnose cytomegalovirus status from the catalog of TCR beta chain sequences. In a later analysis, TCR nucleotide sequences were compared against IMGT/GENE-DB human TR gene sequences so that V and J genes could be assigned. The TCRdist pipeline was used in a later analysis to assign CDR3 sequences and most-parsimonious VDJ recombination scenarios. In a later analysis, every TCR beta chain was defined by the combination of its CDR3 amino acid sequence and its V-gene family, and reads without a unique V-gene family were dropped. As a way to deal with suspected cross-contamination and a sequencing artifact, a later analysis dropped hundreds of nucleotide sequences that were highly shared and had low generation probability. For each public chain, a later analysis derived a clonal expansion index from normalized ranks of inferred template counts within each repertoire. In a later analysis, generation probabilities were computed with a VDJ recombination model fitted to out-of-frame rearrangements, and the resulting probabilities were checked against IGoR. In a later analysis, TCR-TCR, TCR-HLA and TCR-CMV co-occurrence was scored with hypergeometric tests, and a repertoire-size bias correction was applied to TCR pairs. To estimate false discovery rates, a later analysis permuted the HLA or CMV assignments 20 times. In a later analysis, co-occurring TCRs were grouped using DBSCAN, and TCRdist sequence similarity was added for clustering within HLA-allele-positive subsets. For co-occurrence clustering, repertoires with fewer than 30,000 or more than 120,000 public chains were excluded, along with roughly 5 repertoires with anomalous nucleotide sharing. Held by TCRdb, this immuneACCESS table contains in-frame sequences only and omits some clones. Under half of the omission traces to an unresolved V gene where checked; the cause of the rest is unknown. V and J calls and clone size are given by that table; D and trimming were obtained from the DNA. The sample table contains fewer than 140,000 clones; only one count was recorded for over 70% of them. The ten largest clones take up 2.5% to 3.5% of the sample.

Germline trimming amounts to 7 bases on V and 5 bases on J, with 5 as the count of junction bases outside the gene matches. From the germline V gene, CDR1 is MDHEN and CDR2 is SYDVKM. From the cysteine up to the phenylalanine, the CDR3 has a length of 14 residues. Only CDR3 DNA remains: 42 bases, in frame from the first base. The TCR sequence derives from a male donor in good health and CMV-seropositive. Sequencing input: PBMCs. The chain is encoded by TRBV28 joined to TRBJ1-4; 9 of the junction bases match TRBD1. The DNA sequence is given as TGTGCCAGCAACCCACAGGGGGCAAATGAAAAACTGTTTTTT. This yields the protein CASNPQGANEKLFF.